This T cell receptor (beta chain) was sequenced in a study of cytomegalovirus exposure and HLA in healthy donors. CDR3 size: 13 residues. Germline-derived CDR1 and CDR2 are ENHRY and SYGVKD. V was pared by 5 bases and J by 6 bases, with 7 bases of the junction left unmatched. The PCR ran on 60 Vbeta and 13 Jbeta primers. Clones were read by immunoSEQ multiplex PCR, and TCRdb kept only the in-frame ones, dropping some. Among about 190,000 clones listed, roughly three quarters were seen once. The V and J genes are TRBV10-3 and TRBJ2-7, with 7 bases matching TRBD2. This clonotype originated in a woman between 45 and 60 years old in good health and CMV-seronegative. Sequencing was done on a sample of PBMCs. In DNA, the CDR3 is TGTGCCATCAGTCCGGGACCGGGGGGCGAGCAGTACTTC. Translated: CAISPGPGGEQYF.